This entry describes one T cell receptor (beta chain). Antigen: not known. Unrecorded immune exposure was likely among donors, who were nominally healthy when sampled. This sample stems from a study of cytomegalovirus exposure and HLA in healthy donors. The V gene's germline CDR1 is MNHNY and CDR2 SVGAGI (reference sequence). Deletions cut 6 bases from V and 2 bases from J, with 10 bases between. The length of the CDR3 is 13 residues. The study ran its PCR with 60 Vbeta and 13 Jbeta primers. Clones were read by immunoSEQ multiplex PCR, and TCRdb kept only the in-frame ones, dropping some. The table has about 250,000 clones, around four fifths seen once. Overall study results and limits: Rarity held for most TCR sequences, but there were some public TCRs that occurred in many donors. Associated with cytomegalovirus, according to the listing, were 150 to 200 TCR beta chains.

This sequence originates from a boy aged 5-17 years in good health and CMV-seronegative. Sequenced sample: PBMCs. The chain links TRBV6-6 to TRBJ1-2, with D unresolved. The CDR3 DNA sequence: TGTGCCAGCAGCCAACAAATAAACTATGGCTACACCTTC. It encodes CASSQQINYGYTF.